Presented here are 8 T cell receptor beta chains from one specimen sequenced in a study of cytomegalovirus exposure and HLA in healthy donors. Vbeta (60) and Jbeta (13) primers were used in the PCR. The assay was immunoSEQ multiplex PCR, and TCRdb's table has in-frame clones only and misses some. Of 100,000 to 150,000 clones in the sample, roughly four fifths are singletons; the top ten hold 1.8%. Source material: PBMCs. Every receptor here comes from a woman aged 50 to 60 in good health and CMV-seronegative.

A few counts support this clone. The CDR3: CASSKSGPKGLAGSSSYEQYV. As DNA, the CDR3 is TGTGCCAGCAGCAAAAGCGGCCCCAAGGGACTAGCGGGTTCGAGCTCCTACGAGCAGTACGTC. The V gene is TRBV21-1, the J gene TRBJ2-7; the table gives TRBD2 as D, unverified against the DNA. TRBV21-1 represents a pseudogene. The CDR3 spans 21 residues.

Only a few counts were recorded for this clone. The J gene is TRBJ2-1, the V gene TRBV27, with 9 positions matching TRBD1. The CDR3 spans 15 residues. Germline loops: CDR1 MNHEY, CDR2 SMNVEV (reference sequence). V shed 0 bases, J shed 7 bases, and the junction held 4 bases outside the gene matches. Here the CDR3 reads CASSLSGTGRNEQFF. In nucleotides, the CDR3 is TGTGCCAGCAGTTTATCCGGGACAGGGAGGAATGAGCAGTTCTTC.

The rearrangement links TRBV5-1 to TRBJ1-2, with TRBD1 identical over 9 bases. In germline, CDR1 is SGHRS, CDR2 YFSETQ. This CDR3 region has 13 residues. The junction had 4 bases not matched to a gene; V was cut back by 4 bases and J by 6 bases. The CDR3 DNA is TGCGCCAGCAGCCAGTGGACAGGGGATGGCTACACCTTC. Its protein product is CASSQWTGDGYTF. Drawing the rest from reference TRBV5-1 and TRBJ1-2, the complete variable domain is KAGVTQTPRYLIKTRGQQVTLSCSPISGHRSVSWYQQTPGQGLQFLFEYFSETQRNKGNFPGRFSGRQFSNSRSEMNVSTLELGDSALYLCASSQWTGDGYTFGSGTRLTVV.

The CDR3: CASHGRDTEAFF. CDR3 DNA sequence: TGTGCCAGCCACGGCCGGGACACTGAAGCTTTCTTT. J is TRBJ1-1 and V is TRBV14; no firm D call. There are 12 residues in the CDR3. The V gene's germline CDR1 is SGHDN and CDR2 FVKESK. Trimming took off 8 bases at V and 3 bases at J, with 10 bases between the two ends.

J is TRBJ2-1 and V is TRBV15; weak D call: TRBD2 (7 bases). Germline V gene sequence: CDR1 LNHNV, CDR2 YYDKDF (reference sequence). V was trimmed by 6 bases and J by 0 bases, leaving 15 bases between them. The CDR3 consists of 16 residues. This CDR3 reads CATSLLGGDSYNEQFF. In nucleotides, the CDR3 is TGTGCCACCAGTCTTTTAGGGGGGGACTCCTACAATGAGCAGTTCTTC.

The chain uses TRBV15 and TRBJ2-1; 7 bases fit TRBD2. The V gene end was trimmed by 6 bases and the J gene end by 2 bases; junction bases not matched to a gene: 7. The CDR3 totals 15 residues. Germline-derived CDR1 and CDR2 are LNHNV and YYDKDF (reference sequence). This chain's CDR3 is CATRERETPYNEQFF. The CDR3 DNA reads TGTGCCACCAGAGAGCGGGAAACGCCCTACAATGAGCAGTTCTTC.

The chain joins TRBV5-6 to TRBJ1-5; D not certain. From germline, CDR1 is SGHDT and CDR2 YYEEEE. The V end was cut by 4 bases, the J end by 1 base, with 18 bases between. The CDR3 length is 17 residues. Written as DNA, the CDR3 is TGTGCCAGCAGCGATACGAGCCGGGGAGACAGCAATCAGCCCCAGCATTTT. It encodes CASSDTSRGDSNQPQHF.

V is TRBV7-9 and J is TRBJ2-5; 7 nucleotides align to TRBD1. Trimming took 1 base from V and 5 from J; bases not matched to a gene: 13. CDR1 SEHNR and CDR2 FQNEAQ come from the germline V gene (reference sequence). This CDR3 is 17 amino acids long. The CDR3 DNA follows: TGTGCCAGCAGCTTAGATACCACCTACAGGGGCGGGGAGACCCAGTACTTC. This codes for CASSLDTTYRGGETQYF.